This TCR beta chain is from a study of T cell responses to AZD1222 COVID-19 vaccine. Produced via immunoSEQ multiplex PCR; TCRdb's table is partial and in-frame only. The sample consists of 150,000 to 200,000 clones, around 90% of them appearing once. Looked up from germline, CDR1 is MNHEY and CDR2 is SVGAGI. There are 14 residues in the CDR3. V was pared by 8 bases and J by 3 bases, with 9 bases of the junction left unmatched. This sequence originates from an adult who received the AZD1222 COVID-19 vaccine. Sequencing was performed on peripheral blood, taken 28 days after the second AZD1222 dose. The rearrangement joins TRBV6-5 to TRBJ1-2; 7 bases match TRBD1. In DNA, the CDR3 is TGTGCCAGCCACAGGGGAGAGGGCCACTATGGCTACACCTTC. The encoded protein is CASHRGEGHYGYTF.